This T cell receptor (beta chain) was identified in a study of OX40 agonist ivuxolimab in advanced cancers. Study information: Enrolled patients in dose escalation had cancers that were hepatocellular carcinoma, melanoma, renal cell or head and neck cancer. Overall study results and limits: On average, CD8+ T cells showed a greater number of expanded clones than CD4+.

CDR1 and CDR2 from the germline V gene are SGHRS and YFSETQ. The V segment lost 0 bases and the J segment 7 bases; nucleotides outside the gene matches: 6. The CDR3 is 15 residues long. Some clones are missing from TCRdb's copy, which holds only in-frame ones; the method was immunoSEQ multiplex PCR. The top ten clones hold roughly 4.9% of a sample with under 85,000 clones, roughly 78% of them seen once. Comments on this clone: Its antigen is not identified.

V is TRBV5-1 and J is TRBJ1-1; TRBD1 matches at 10 bases. Sequences were derived from CD4+ or CD8+ T cells sorted from blood, sampled in a trial of the OX40 agonist ivuxolimab. This TCR was recovered from an adult with an advanced solid tumor such as melanoma, head and neck, liver or kidney cancer. CDR3 region: CASSLGDRGPDEAFF. Written as DNA, the CDR3 is TGCGCCAGCAGCTTGGGAGACAGGGGGCCCGATGAAGCTTTCTTT.